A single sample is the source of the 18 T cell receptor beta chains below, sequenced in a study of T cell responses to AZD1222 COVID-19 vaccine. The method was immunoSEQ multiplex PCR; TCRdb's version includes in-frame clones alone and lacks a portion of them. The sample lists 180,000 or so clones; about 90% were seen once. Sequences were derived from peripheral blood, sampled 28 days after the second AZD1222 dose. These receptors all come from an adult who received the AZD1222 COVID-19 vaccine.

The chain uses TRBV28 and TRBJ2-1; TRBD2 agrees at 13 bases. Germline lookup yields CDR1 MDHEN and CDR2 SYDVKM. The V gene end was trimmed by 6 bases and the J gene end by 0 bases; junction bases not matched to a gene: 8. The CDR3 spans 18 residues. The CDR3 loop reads CASSLLAGGASSYNEQFF. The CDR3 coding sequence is TGTGCCAGCAGCCTACTAGCGGGAGGGGCCAGCTCCTACAATGAGCAGTTCTTC.

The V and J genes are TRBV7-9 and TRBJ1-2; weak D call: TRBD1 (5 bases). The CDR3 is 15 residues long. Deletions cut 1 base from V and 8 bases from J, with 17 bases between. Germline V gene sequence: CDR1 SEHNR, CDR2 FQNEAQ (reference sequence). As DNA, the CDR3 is TGTGCCAGCAGCTTAGGAATGGGGCGACCTGAGGGCTACACCTTC. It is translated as CASSLGMGRPEGYTF.

In nucleotides, the CDR3 is TGTGCCAGCAGTTCCCTGGGGGAATCAGGGTCCTACGAGCAGTACTTC. It yields the protein CASSSLGESGSYEQYF. The V gene is TRBV6-6, the J gene TRBJ2-7; D is possibly TRBD1 or TRBD2 (5 bases each). This CDR3 contains 16 residues. Germline V CDR1 and CDR2: MNHNY, SVGAGI (reference sequence). V dropped 4 bases and J dropped 1 base, with 17 bases sitting between them.

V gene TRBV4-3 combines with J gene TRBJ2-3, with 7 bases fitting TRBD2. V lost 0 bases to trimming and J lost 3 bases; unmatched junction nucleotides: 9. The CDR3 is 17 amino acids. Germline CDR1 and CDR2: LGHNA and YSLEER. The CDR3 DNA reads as TGCGCCAGCAGCCAAGATCGCCCCAGCGGGACGACAGATACGCAGTATTTT. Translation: CASSQDRPSGTTDTQYF.

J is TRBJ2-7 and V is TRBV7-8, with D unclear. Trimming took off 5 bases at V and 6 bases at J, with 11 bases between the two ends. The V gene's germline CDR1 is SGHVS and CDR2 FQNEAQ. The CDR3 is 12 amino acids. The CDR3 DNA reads TGTGCCAGCAGCATAGTCCCTCCCGAGCAGTACTTC. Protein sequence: CASSIVPPEQYF. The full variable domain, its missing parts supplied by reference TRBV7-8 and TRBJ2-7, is GAGVSQSPRYKVAKRGQDVALRCDPISGHVSLFWYQQALGQGPEFLTYFQNEAQLDKSGLPSDRFFAERPEGSVSTLKIQRTQQEDSAVYLCASSIVPPEQYFGPGTRLTVT.

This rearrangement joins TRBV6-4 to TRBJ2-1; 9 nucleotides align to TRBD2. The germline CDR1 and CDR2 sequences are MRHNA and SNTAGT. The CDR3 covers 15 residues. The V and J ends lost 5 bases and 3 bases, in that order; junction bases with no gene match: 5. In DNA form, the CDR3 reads TGTGCCAGCAGTAAGACTAGCGGAGACTACAATGAGCAGTTCTTC. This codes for CASSKTSGDYNEQFF.

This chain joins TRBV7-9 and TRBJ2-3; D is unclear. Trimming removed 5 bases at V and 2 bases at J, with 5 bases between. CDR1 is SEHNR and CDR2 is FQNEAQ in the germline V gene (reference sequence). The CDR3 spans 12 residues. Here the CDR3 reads CASSPSTDTQYF. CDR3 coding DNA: TGTGCCAGCAGCCCTTCCACAGATACGCAGTATTTT. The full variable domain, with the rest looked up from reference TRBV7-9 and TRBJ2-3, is DTGVSQNPRHKITKRGQNVTFRCDPISEHNRLYWYRQTLGQGPEFLTYFQNEAQLEKSRLLSDRFSAERPKGSFSTLEIQRTEQGDSAMYLCASSPSTDTQYFGPGTRLTVL.

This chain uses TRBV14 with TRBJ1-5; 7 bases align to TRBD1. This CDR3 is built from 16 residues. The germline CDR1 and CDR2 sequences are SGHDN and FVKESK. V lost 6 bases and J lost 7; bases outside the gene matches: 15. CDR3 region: CASRANLRGGGQPQHF. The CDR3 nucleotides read TGTGCCAGCAGAGCCAACCTCAGGGGGGGAGGCCAGCCCCAGCATTTT.

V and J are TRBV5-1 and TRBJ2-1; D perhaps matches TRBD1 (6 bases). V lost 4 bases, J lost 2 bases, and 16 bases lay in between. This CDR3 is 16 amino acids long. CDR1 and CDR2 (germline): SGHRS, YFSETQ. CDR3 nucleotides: TGCGCCAGCAGCCGCAATACAGGGCCACCCTACAATGAGCAGTTCTTC. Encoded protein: CASSRNTGPPYNEQFF.

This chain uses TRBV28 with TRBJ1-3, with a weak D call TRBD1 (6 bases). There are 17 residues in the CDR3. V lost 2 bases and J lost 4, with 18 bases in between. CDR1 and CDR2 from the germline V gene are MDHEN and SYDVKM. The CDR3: CASSLTGGPSGGNTIYF. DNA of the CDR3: TGTGCCAGCAGTTTAACGGGGGGCCCTTCGGGGGGAAACACCATATATTTT.

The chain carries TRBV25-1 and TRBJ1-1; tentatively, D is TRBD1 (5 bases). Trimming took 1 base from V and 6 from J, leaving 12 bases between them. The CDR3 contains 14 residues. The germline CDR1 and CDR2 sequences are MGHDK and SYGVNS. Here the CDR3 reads CASSESQGGSEAFF. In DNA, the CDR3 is TGTGCCAGCAGTGAATCTCAGGGAGGGTCTGAAGCTTTCTTT. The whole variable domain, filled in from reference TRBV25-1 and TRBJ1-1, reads EADIYQTPRYLVIGTGKKITLECSQTMGHDKMYWYQQDPGMELHLIHYSYGVNSTEKGDLSSESTVSRIRTEHFPLTLESARPSHTSQYLCASSESQGGSEAFFGQGTRLTVV.

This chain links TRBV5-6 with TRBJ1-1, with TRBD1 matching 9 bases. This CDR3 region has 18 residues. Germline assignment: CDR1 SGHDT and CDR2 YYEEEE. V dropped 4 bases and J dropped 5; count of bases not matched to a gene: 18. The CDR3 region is CASSPLGSAGTGPTEAFF. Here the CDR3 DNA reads TGTGCCAGCAGCCCGTTGGGGAGTGCCGGGACAGGGCCGACTGAAGCTTTCTTT.

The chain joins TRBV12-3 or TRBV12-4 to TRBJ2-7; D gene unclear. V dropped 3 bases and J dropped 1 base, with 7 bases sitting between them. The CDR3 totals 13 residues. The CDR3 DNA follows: TGTGCCAGCAGTTTTATAGGGTCCTACGAGCAGTACTTC. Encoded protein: CASSFIGSYEQYF.

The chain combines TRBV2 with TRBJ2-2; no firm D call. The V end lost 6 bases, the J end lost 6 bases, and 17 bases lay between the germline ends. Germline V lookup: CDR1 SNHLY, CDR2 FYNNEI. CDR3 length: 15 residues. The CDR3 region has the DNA TGTGCCAGCAGAGCTCAGTTTTGGGGATCCGGGGAGCTGTTTTTT. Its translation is CASRAQFWGSGELFF.

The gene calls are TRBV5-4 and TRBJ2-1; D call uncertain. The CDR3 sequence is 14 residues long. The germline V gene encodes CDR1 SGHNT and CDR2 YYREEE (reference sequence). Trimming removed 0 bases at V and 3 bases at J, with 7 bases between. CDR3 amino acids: CASSLGRNYNEQFF. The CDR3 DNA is TGTGCCAGCAGCTTGGGGCGGAACTACAATGAGCAGTTCTTC.

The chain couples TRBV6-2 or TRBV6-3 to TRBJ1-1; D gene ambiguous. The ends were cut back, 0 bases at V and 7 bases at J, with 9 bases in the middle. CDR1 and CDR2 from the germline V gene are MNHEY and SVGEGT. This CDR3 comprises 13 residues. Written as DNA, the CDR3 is TGTGCCAGCAGTTACTCTTCCCGGCTTGAAGCTTTCTTT. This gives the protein CASSYSSRLEAFF.

CDR3 bases: TGTGCCAGCAGTTTATCCCAGGGGCCTCTCTCTGGAAACACCATATATTTT. This encodes CASSLSQGPLSGNTIYF. This chain links TRBV27 with TRBJ1-3; the D gene is possibly TRBD1 (6 bases). Looked up from germline, CDR1 is MNHEY and CDR2 is SMNVEV (reference sequence). This CDR3 is built from 17 residues. V lost 0 bases and J lost 0, with 12 bases in between.

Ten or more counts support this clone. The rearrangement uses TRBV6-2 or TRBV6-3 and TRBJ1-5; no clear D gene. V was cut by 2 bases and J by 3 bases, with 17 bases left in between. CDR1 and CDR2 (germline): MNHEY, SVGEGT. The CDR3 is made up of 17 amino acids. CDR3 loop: CASSYLRGRQDNQPQHF. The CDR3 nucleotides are TGTGCCAGCAGTTACCTCCGAGGTCGTCAGGACAATCAGCCCCAGCATTTT.